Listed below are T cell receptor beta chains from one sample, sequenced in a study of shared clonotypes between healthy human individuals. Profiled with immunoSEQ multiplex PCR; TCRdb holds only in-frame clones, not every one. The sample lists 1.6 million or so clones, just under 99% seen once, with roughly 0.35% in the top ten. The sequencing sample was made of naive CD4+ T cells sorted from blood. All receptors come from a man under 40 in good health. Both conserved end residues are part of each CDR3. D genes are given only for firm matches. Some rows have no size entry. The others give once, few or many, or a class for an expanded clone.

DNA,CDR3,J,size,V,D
TGTGCCAGCAGTTGGGAGGGGGCCAACGTCCTGACTTTC,CASSWEGANVLTF,TRBJ2-6,-,TRBV28,-
TGTGCCAGCTCCGAACGGCGTCCGGAGACCCAGTACTTC,CASSERRPETQYF,TRBJ2-5,-,TRBV2,-
TGTGCCAGCAGCTTAACAGGGGCTCAAGAGACCCAGTACTTC,CASSLTGAQETQYF,TRBJ2-5,-,TRBV11-1,TRBD1
TGTGCCAGCTCACCACCCCTTTTAGTCCAGGGAAGTGAGCAGTTCTTC,CASSPPLLVQGSEQFF,TRBJ2-1,-,TRBV18,-
TGTGCCAGCAGCGTAGGACAGGGAAGTAATGAGCAGTTCTTC,CASSVGQGSNEQFF,TRBJ2-1,-,TRBV9,TRBD1
TGTGCCGTATCCCCTAGCGGGAGGGCGTTGGACAATGAGCAGTTCTTC,CAVSPSGRALDNEQFF,TRBJ2-1,-,TRBV10-3,TRBD2
TGTGCCAGCAGCCTGGGACAGGGTGGGACCGGGGAGCTGTTTTTT,CASSLGQGGTGELFF,TRBJ2-2,-,TRBV7-3,TRBD1
TGTGCCAGCAGTTGGTCAGGAGGTCAGCCCCAGCATTTT,CASSWSGGQPQHF,TRBJ1-5,-,TRBV27,-
TGCGCCAGCAGCCTGACTGGGGGCAGGGAGACCCAGTACTTC,CASSLTGGRETQYF,TRBJ2-5,-,TRBV5-1,-
TGTGCCAGCTCACCGCTAGGCAGCCTGAGCTCTGGAAACACCATATATTTT,CASSPLGSLSSGNTIYF,TRBJ1-3,-,TRBV18,-
TGTGCCAGCAGTTTCGGCACTAGCGGGACAGGCAATGAGCAGTTCTTC,CASSFGTSGTGNEQFF,TRBJ2-1,-,TRBV27,TRBD2
TGTGCCAGCAGCTGGGGGTACAGGGAAGAGACCCAGTACTTC,CASSWGYREETQYF,TRBJ2-5,-,TRBV6-5,-
TGTGCCAGCTCACGGAGTCTAGCGGGAGTGGCGGATACGCAGTATTTT,CASSRSLAGVADTQYF,TRBJ2-3,-,TRBV18,TRBD2
TGTGCCAGCAGCTTGACCGACAGGTATTACAATGAGCAGTTCTTC,CASSLTDRYYNEQFF,TRBJ2-1,once,TRBV11-2,-
TGTGCCAGCAGTTCCAGGGTGGCCGGGGAGCTGTTTTTT,CASSSRVAGELFF,TRBJ2-2,-,TRBV6-5,-
TGCAGCGTTGAAGATCGGGGGCTTTCCTACGAGCAGTACTTC,CSVEDRGLSYEQYF,TRBJ2-7,-,TRBV29-1,-
TGTGCCAGCAGACGGGACACCAACTATGGCTACACCTTC,CASRRDTNYGYTF,TRBJ1-2,-,TRBV6-5,-
TGCGCCAGCAGCGACGTGTTCAATGAGCAGTTCTTC,CASSDVFNEQFF,TRBJ2-1,-,TRBV10-1,-
TGTGCCAGCAGCGTAGCTGGAGACAGAGCCTACGAGCAGTACTTC,CASSVAGDRAYEQYF,TRBJ2-7,-,TRBV9,-
TGTGCCAGCAGTGAAAACATTCAGTACTTC,CASSENIQYF,TRBJ2-4,-,TRBV2,-
TGTGCCAGTACTACCAGGGACTGGGGAGATCAGCCCCAGCATTTT,CASTTRDWGDQPQHF,TRBJ1-5,-,TRBV19,-
TGTGCCTGGATCCGTCTAGCGGGCACTGAAGCTTTCTTT,CAWIRLAGTEAFF,TRBJ1-1,once,TRBV30,-
TGTGCCAGCAGGAAAGACGTCGGGGAGCTGTTTTTT,CASRKDVGELFF,TRBJ2-2,-,TRBV25-1,-